The 32 T cell receptor beta chains in this list originate from one sample, sequenced in a study of cytomegalovirus exposure and HLA in healthy donors. Primers for the PCR totalled 60 Vbeta and 13 Jbeta. Sequencing was performed with immunoSEQ multiplex PCR; in TCRdb, only in-frame clones are kept and a portion is missing. The data hold 100,000 or so clones, with 84% observed a single time. Sequenced: PBMCs. These receptor sequences come from a man younger than 35 in good health and CMV-seronegative.

The chain recombines TRBV6-6 with TRBJ1-2; D gene uncertain. V was cut by 0 bases and J by 4 bases, with 12 bases left in between. Germline V gives CDR1 MNHNY, CDR2 SVGAGI (reference sequence). The CDR3 has 15 residues. This chain's CDR3 is CASSYSGKAGYGYTF. The CDR3 DNA reads TGTGCCAGCAGTTACTCCGGAAAGGCGGGCTATGGCTACACCTTC.

This chain connects TRBV30 to TRBJ2-7, with 9 positions matching TRBD2. Germline CDR1 and CDR2: GTSNPN and SVGIG (reference sequence). The V and J ends lost 4 bases and 6 bases, in that order; junction bases with no gene match: 7. The CDR3 spans 13 residues. Here the CDR3 reads CAWMVAGVSEQYF. The CDR3 nucleotides read TGTGCCTGGATGGTAGCGGGAGTATCCGAGCAGTACTTC.

The chain is built from TRBV6-6 and TRBJ1-2, with TRBD1 matching over 7 bases. Germline lookup yields CDR1 MNHNY and CDR2 SVGAGI (reference sequence). Trimming at V came to 6 bases and at J to 0 bases, leaving 7 bases not matched to a gene. This CDR3 has 15 residues. The CDR3 here is CASRADRAPNYGYTF. For the CDR3, the DNA is TGTGCCAGCAGGGCCGACAGGGCGCCTAACTATGGCTACACCTTC.

This clone occurred a few times. This chain uses TRBV4-2 with TRBJ2-7; 9 nucleotides match TRBD2. Unmatched junction bases numbered 2, after V lost 4 bases and J lost 4 bases. The CDR3 is 13 residues long. CDR1 and CDR2 (germline): LGHNA, YNFKEQ. The CDR3 sequence: CASSPLAGYEQYF. The CDR3 region has the DNA TGTGCCAGCAGCCCGCTAGCGGGGTACGAGCAGTACTTC.

V gene TRBV7-9 combines with J gene TRBJ1-4; 10 bases line up with TRBD1. This CDR3 has 16 residues. Germline loops: CDR1 SEHNR, CDR2 FQNEAQ (reference sequence). The V gene end was trimmed by 1 base and the J gene end by 1 base; junction bases not matched to a gene: 0. CDR3 region: CASSLGDRGTNEKLFF. CDR3 in DNA: TGTGCCAGCAGCTTAGGGGACAGGGGAACTAATGAAAAACTGTTTTTT.

This clone showed up just a few times. V gene TRBV2 combines with J gene TRBJ2-1; a possible D gene is TRBD1 (5 bases). V was clipped by 2 bases and J by 2 bases, with 16 bases between them. This CDR3 comprises 17 residues. Germline lookup yields CDR1 SNHLY and CDR2 FYNNEI. CDR3 sequence reads: CASSEQRLGATYNEQFF. The CDR3 DNA reads as TGTGCCAGCAGTGAACAGCGCCTAGGGGCTACCTACAATGAGCAGTTCTTC.

This clone was seen more than once but under ten times. The chain combines TRBV6-4 with TRBJ1-2; D is unclear. This CDR3 spans 13 amino acids. From germline, CDR1 is MRHNA and CDR2 SNTAGT. V was pared by 5 bases and J by 5 bases, with 12 bases between. The CDR3 DNA reads TGTGCCAGCAGTCCCTCCGGGGAATATGGCTACACCTTC. This sequence encodes CASSPSGEYGYTF.

The CDR3 reads CASSQDSGGRAKNIQYF. The CDR3 DNA reads TGTGCCAGCAGCCAAGATAGTGGCGGGAGGGCCAAAAACATTCAGTACTTC. This chain links TRBV4-2 with TRBJ2-4; 8 nucleotides agree with TRBD2. V shed 0 bases, J shed 1 base, and the junction held 5 bases outside the gene matches. Germline V gene lookup returns CDR1 LGHNA and CDR2 YNFKEQ. The CDR3 covers 17 residues.

V and J are TRBV6-1 and TRBJ2-5; 7 nucleotides agree with TRBD1. The CDR3 length is 15 residues. After removal of 7 bases from V and 1 base from J, the junction contained 9 bases not matched to a gene. Germline assignment: CDR1 MNHNS and CDR2 SASEGT. The CDR3 DNA is TGTGCCAGCACCTTAACAGGGGCCTTCCAAGAGACCCAGTACTTC. This sequence encodes CASTLTGAFQETQYF.

The V and J genes are TRBV28 and TRBJ2-7, with no clear D. The ends were cut back, 6 bases at V and 1 base at J, with 16 bases in the middle. The CDR3 has 15 amino acids. Germline lookup yields CDR1 MDHEN and CDR2 SYDVKM. The DNA of the CDR3 is TGTGCCAGCAGCCCTCCCGGTGGCGGATCCTACGAGCAGTACTTC. Amino acid sequence: CASSPPGGGSYEQYF.

This chain connects TRBV5-6 to TRBJ1-4; D is unresolved. There are 15 residues in the CDR3. Germline-derived CDR1 and CDR2 are SGHDT and YYEEEE. V shed 0 bases and J shed 4 bases, with 10 bases lying between them. CDR3 coding DNA: TGTGCCAGCAGCTTGGCCGGGGAGGTTAATGAAAAACTGTTTTTT. Encoded protein: CASSLAGEVNEKLFF.

This chain uses TRBV25-1 with TRBJ2-1, with 10 positions matching TRBD1. The V gene's germline CDR1 is MGHDK and CDR2 SYGVNS. The CDR3 totals 14 residues. V gave up 7 bases and J gave up 4 bases; unmatched junction bases: 4. CDR3 sequence: CASTLGQGYNEQFF. The CDR3 DNA reads as TGTGCCAGCACCTTGGGACAGGGGTACAATGAGCAGTTCTTC. The full variable domain, with the rest looked up from reference TRBV25-1 and TRBJ2-1, is EADIYQTPRYLVIGTGKKITLECSQTMGHDKMYWYQQDPGMELHLIHYSYGVNSTEKGDLSSESTVSRIRTEHFPLTLESARPSHTSQYLCASTLGQGYNEQFFGPGTRLTVL.

This clone was counted only a few times. The chain combines TRBV28 with TRBJ1-4, with TRBD1 as a possible D gene (5 bases). The CDR3 loop spans 15 amino acids. V was shortened by 3 bases and J by 8 bases, with 16 bases between the two germline ends. Germline values: CDR1 MDHEN, CDR2 SYDVKM. The CDR3 DNA is TGTGCCAGCAGTTTTGGGGGAGGGCGAAGGGAAAAACTGTTTTTT. As protein: CASSFGGGRREKLFF.

This clone has just a few counts. The V gene is TRBV30, the J gene TRBJ1-1, with D unclear. The CDR3 runs to 13 residues. The germline gives CDR1 GTSNPN, CDR2 SVGIG (reference sequence). Trimming cost V 3 bases and J 12 bases, with 20 bases left between them. The CDR3 is CAWRHPPAPGTFF. In DNA, the CDR3 is TGTGCCTGGAGACACCCCCCCGCCCCGGGGACTTTCTTT.

This sequence joins TRBV6-6 and TRBJ2-1, with unresolved D. Germline lookup yields CDR1 MNHNY and CDR2 SVGAGI (reference sequence). This CDR3 is built from 15 residues. V was clipped by 6 bases and J by 4 bases, with 16 bases between them. The CDR3 protein is CASSPLLGLYNEQFF. In DNA, the CDR3 is TGTGCCAGCAGCCCTTTACTGGGCCTTTACAATGAGCAGTTCTTC.

DNA for the CDR3: TGTGCCAGCTCAGCCAGGGGGGATCAGCCCCAGCATTTT. As protein: CASSARGDQPQHF. V is TRBV18 and J is TRBJ1-5; TRBD1 matches 7 bases. V trimming: 5 bases; J trimming: 5 bases; junction bases outside the gene matches: 3. The CDR3 has 13 amino acids. From germline, CDR1 is KGHSH and CDR2 LQKENI.

This clone was found a few times. V usage is TRBV11-2 and J usage is TRBJ2-7; D ambiguous. The CDR3 is 13 residues long. Germline CDR1 reads SGHAT; CDR2 reads FQNNGV. V lost 6 bases to trimming and J lost 6 bases, with 15 bases between them. The CDR3 here is CASRVSGRPEQYF. The CDR3 coding sequence is TGTGCCAGCAGGGTCTCAGGCAGACCCGAGCAGTACTTC.

The chain couples TRBV18 to TRBJ1-5; maybe TRBD1 (5 bases). Deletions cut 0 bases from V and 4 bases from J, with 13 bases between. CDR3 length: 16 amino acids. Germline lookup yields CDR1 KGHSH and CDR2 LQKENI. In nucleotides, the CDR3 is TGTGCCAGCTCACCACCGGGGGGGAGGGCAAATCAGCCCCAGCATTTT. Translated, it gives CASSPPGGRANQPQHF.

The chain combines TRBV27 with TRBJ2-7, with 12 bases matching TRBD2. The ends lost 6 bases at V and 0 bases at J; junction bases unmatched: 3. CDR1 and CDR2 (germline): MNHEY, SMNVEV (reference sequence). This CDR3 has 15 amino acids. The CDR3 nucleotides are TGTGCCAGCAGCGGACTAGCGGGACCCTCCTACGAGCAGTACTTC. Protein product: CASSGLAGPSYEQYF.

V and J are TRBV5-1 and TRBJ2-7; 10 bases line up with TRBD2. Germline V gene lookup returns CDR1 SGHRS and CDR2 YFSETQ. V shed 4 bases, J shed 4 bases, and the junction held 5 bases outside the gene matches. The CDR3 spans 14 residues. This chain's CDR3 is CASSQGTSVYEQYF. The DNA of the CDR3 is TGCGCCAGCAGCCAGGGGACTAGCGTTTACGAGCAGTACTTC.

In regard to this clone: The junction and the germline gene differ at one end; a read error may be behind it. The chain carries TRBV6-1 and TRBJ1-1; 10 bases align to TRBD1. Germline V gives CDR1 MNHNS, CDR2 SASEGT. The CDR3 runs to 13 residues. The CDR3 sequence is CASSARQGAEAFF. CDR3 nucleotides: TGTGCCAGCAGTGCCAGACAGGGGGCTGAGGCTTTCTTT.

The rearrangement uses TRBV7-9 and TRBJ1-2; D is perhaps TRBD1 (5 bases). Per germline, CDR1 SEHNR and CDR2 FQNEAQ (reference sequence). The CDR3 has 15 amino acids. Deletions cut 1 base from V and 6 bases from J, with 15 bases between. The CDR3 protein is CASSLVRQGGNGYTF. CDR3 DNA sequence: TGTGCCAGCAGCTTAGTCCGGCAGGGAGGTAATGGCTACACCTTC.

The chain is built from TRBV4-1 and TRBJ1-1; D remains unclear. The CDR3 runs 16 residues. Germline CDR1 and CDR2: MGHRA and YSYEKL. Trimming removed 1 base at V and 6 bases at J, with 18 bases between. The CDR3 DNA reads TGCGCCAGCAGCCAAGGCCAGGCGTGGGAGGGCGCTGAAGCTTTCTTT. It encodes CASSQGQAWEGAEAFF.

This clone occurred once. V gene TRBV12-1 combines with J gene TRBJ2-7; no check of the table's D call, TRBD2, against the DNA was made. TRBV12-1 corresponds to a pseudogene. The CDR3 consists of 15 residues. The CDR3: CASTLCGSGSYEQYF. The CDR3, as DNA: TGTGCCAGCACCCTTTGCGGGAGCGGATCCTACGAGCAGTACTTC.

The rearrangement joins TRBV5-6 to TRBJ1-2; 7 bases agree with TRBD1. The CDR3 has 13 residues. V shed 3 bases, J shed 4 bases, and the junction held 3 bases outside the gene matches. Germline V lookup: CDR1 SGHDT, CDR2 YYEEEE. CDR3 loop: CASSSDRLYGYTF. The CDR3 DNA is TGTGCCAGCAGCTCGGACAGGCTCTATGGCTACACCTTC.

In its sample, this clone was seen a few times. The chain has TRBV5-1 and TRBJ1-1; weak D call: TRBD1 (5 bases). CDR3 size: 14 residues. Germline V lookup: CDR1 SGHRS, CDR2 YFSETQ. V was pared by 5 bases and J by 1 base, with 12 bases between. Here the CDR3 reads CASRQGAENTEAFF. CDR3 nucleotide sequence: TGCGCCAGCAGGCAAGGGGCCGAGAACACTGAAGCTTTCTTT.

V and J are TRBV5-1 and TRBJ2-7; 9 bases line up with TRBD1. After removal of 3 bases from V and 5 bases from J, the junction contained 12 bases not matched to a gene. This CDR3 is built from 16 residues. The germline gives CDR1 SGHRS, CDR2 YFSETQ. The CDR3 coding sequence is TGCGCCAGCAGCTCTCACCGGGACAGGGCGTTTCACGAGCAGTACTTC. This encodes CASSSHRDRAFHEQYF. Full variable domain (missing parts from reference TRBV5-1 and TRBJ2-7): KAGVTQTPRYLIKTRGQQVTLSCSPISGHRSVSWYQQTPGQGLQFLFEYFSETQRNKGNFPGRFSGRQFSNSRSEMNVSTLELGDSALYLCASSSHRDRAFHEQYFGPGTRLTVT.

The chain carries TRBV27 and TRBJ2-5; weak D call: TRBD2 (7 bases). The CDR3 spans 15 residues. Trimming cost V 7 bases and J 4 bases, with 19 bases left between them. CDR1 and CDR2 (germline): MNHEY, SMNVEV (reference sequence). As DNA, the CDR3 is TGTGCCAGCATTTCGGGTACAGGGAGGGCAGAGACCCAGTACTTC. Amino acid sequence: CASISGTGRAETQYF.

This chain connects TRBV6-5 to TRBJ2-7; 9 bases agree with TRBD1. The ends lost 6 bases at V and 2 bases at J; junction bases unmatched: 2. There are 13 residues in the CDR3. Germline lookup yields CDR1 MNHEY and CDR2 SVGAGI. CDR3 in DNA: TGTGCCAGCAGGGGGACAGGGACCTACGAGCAGTACTTC. Translated, it gives CASRGTGTYEQYF.

V usage is TRBV14 and J usage is TRBJ2-1; possible D gene TRBD1, 5 bases. The germline CDR1 and CDR2 sequences are SGHDN and FVKESK. The V end lost 3 bases, the J end lost 5 bases, and 5 bases lay between the germline ends. The CDR3 has 12 amino acids. The CDR3 sequence is CASSQGHNEQFF. CDR3 coding DNA: TGTGCCAGCAGCCAGGGGCACAATGAGCAGTTCTTC.

This clone was observed a few times. CDR3 sequence (DNA): TGCAGCGTTGGCGGGACAGGGGGCTCCTATGGCTACACCTTC. Translation: CSVGGTGGSYGYTF. The chain combines TRBV29-1 with TRBJ1-2; 12 bases agree with TRBD1. Trimming removed 4 bases from V and 4 bases from J; junction bases left unmatched: 4. Germline assignment: CDR1 SQVTM and CDR2 ANQGSEA. CDR3 length: 14 residues.

V gene TRBV18 combines with J gene TRBJ2-1; D possibly corresponds to TRBD2 (6 bases). CDR3 size: 14 residues. The V gene's germline CDR1 is KGHSH and CDR2 LQKENI. V lost 8 bases and J lost 0, with 11 bases in between. The CDR3 coding sequence is TGTGCCAGCCGGTTGCGGGACTCCTACAATGAGCAGTTCTTC. This translates into CASRLRDSYNEQFF.